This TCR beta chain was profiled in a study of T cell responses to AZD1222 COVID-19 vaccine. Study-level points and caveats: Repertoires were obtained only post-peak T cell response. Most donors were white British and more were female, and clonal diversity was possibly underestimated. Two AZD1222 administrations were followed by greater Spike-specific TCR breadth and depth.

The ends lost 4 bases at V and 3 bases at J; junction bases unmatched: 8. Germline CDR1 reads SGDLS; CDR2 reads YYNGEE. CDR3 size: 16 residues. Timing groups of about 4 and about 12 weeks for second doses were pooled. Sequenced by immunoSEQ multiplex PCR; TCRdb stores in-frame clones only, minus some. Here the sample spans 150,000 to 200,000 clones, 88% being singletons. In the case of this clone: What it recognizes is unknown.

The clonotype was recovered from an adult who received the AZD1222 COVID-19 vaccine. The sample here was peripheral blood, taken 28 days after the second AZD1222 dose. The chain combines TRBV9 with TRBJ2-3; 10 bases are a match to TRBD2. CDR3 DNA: TGTGCCAGCAGCTGGGAGACTAGCGGGCCGACAGATACGCAGTATTTT. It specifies CASSWETSGPTDTQYF.